Listed here is a single T cell receptor (beta chain). These data are taken from a study of graft-versus-host responses after intestinal transplantation. From the graft tissue, intraepithelial and lamina propria lymphocytes were released through processing. Here immunoSEQ multiplex PCR was the method, and the copy in TCRdb shows in-frame clones only, minus some. Counted here are about 1,800 clones, about 90% occurring once; the ten biggest clones make up roughly 7.3%. Germline V lookup: CDR1 SGHNT, CDR2 YENEEA. Trimming removed 3 bases from V and 1 base from J, with 9 bases in between. This CDR3 is built from 14 residues.

The sequences come from ileum tissue, collected about 360 days after intestinal transplantation. The V gene is TRBV11-3, the J gene TRBJ1-1; D call uncertain. The receptor was isolated from a human patient who received an intestinal transplant, so some T cells may come from the graft donor. In DNA, the CDR3 is TGTGCCAGCAGCTTTGTGTCGGAGAACACTGAAGCTTTCTTT. This sequence encodes CASSFVSENTEAFF.